The T cell receptor beta chain under discussion was sequenced for a study of T cell repertoires in cytomegalovirus infection. This CDR3 is 16 amino acids long. Trimming took 5 bases from V and 9 from J; bases not matched to a gene: 14. CDR1 and CDR2 (germline): SGHTA, FQGNSA. One entry per CDR3 protein, called by TCRdb with MiXCR from the reads. The sample holds under 300,000 distinct CDR3 sequences, 12% seen once. This clonotype has ten or more counts. The clonotype was recovered from a human donor in good health (CMV status not recorded). Some clones in this sample may be carry-over from other donors' samples. Sequenced: PBMCs. The chain joins TRBV7-2 to TRBJ1-5, with 9 bases aligning to TRBD1. The CDR3 reads CASSLFRGQGSGPQHF. CDR3 sequence (DNA): TGTGCCAGCAGCCTTTTTCGGGGACAGGGAAGCGGGCCCCAGCATTTT.